This T cell receptor (beta chain) was found in a study of shared clonotypes between healthy human individuals. Whole-study findings and limits: Represented diversity, genetic and exposure-history alike, was limited by few donors. Larger estimated richness was generally recorded for naive subsets relative to memory subsets. Shared clonotypes: about 5.3% naive CD4, roughly 3.8% naive CD8, around 2.4% memory CD4, 0.35% to 0.5% memory CD8.

Note on this clone: Its specificity is unknown.

In the original workflow: In the immunoSEQ data, sequences were junction-only and lacked quality scores, so filtering differed. The data were produced by immunoSEQ multiplex PCR, yet TCRdb's version contains in-frame clones alone and is incomplete. Clonal size and the V and J genes are those of that table, whereas D and trimming came from the DNA. The sample yields 2.5 million or so clones, 90% to 95% seen once. V was pared by 3 bases and J by 13 bases, with 15 bases between. There are 12 residues in the CDR3. The sample was naive CD4+ T cells sorted from blood. Regarding subset: CD45RA+ positively selected. The sequence was collected from a man between 18 and 35 years old in good health. V is TRBV23-1 and J is TRBJ2-5, with unresolved D. TRBV23-1 has ORF status, its function being uncertain. This chain's CDR3 is CASSHPNERRYF. CDR3 DNA sequence: TGCGCCAGCAGTCATCCCAACGAGCGTCGGTACTTC.